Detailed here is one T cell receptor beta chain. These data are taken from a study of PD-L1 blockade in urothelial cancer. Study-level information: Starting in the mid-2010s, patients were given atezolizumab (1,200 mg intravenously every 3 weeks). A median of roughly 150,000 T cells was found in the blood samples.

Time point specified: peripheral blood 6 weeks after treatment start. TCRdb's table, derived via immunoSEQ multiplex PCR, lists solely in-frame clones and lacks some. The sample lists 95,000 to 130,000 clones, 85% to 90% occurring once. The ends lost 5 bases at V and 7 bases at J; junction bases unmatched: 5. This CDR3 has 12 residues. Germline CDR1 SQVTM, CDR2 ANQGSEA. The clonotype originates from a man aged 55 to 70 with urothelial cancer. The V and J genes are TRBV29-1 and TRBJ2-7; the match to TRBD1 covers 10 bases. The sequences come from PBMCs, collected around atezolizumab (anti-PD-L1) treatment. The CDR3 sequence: CSVPGQGWEQYF. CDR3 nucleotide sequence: TGCAGCGTTCCGGGACAGGGGTGGGAGCAGTACTTC.